Each of the 20 T cell receptor beta chains below was sequenced from the same sample in a study of T-cell reconstitution after alpha-beta-depleted transplantation in children. The authors prepared the TCRbeta library with unique molecular identifiers. Each CDR3 protein is one row after TCRdb ran MiXCR on the PCR reads. This table holds some 500,000 distinct CDR3 sequences, around 19% found once. This specimen consisted of PBMCs from the stem cell graft donor, obtained from the stem cell graft. The receptors originated from a human donor who donated a stem cell graft to a child with acute lymphoblastic leukemia.

This clonotype appeared a few times. V is TRBV9 and J is TRBJ1-1, with a tentative D call TRBD1 (6 bases). The CDR3 sequence is 15 residues long. Per the germline V gene, CDR1 is SGDLS and CDR2 is YYNGEE. Trimming left V 6 bases short and J 4 bases short, with 19 bases between. The CDR3 coding sequence is TGTGCCAGCATCCCAGGCGGCGGGGGCAGCACTGAAGCTTTCTTT. It yields the protein CASIPGGGGSTEAFF.

The CDR3 here is CASSPRGVSGANVLTF. The CDR3 DNA reads as TGCGCCAGCAGCCCCCGAGGAGTCTCTGGGGCCAACGTCCTGACTTTC. This chain connects TRBV4-1 to TRBJ2-6, with D uncertain. Trimming shortened V by 4 bases and J by 0 bases, and 10 bases separated the two germline ends. The V gene's germline CDR1 is MGHRA and CDR2 YSYEKL. The CDR3 loop spans 16 amino acids.

This clonotype has at least ten counts. V usage is TRBV29-1 and J usage is TRBJ2-7; D may be TRBD1 or TRBD2 (5 bases each). The V gene's germline CDR1 is SQVTM and CDR2 ANQGSEA. V was cut by 3 bases and J by 2 bases, with 11 bases left in between. The CDR3 loop spans 13 amino acids. The CDR3 nucleotides read TGCAGCGTTGAGGGCAGGGACCCCTACGAGCAGTACTTC. Its translation: CSVEGRDPYEQYF.

This clonotype was recorded at least ten times. V usage is TRBV5-1 and J usage is TRBJ1-4; the D is unclear. The CDR3 covers 14 residues. CDR1 is SGHRS and CDR2 is YFSETQ in the germline V gene. Trimming left V 3 bases short and J 0 bases short, with 6 bases between. CDR3 coding DNA: TGCGCCAGCAGCTCCCTCGCAACTAATGAAAAACTGTTTTTT. Translating it yields CASSSLATNEKLFF.

Regarding this clonotype: Its ends do not fully match the called genes, so a read error is possible. The chain links TRBV20-1 to TRBJ1-1, with 9 bases fitting TRBD1. In germline, CDR1 is DFQATT, CDR2 SNEGSKA (reference sequence). The CDR3 has 16 amino acids. The CDR3 DNA follows: TGCAGTGCTCGAGACAGGGGGATAATTAAGAGCACTGAAGCTTTCTTT. Protein: CSARDRGIIKSTEAFF.

This clonotype was detected only a few times. This chain connects TRBV5-8 to TRBJ1-5, with 7 bases matching TRBD1. The V segment lost 4 bases and the J segment 0 bases; nucleotides outside the gene matches: 10. Germline V CDR1 and CDR2: SGHTS, YDEGEE. This CDR3 is built from 17 residues. In nucleotides, the CDR3 is TGTGCCAGCAGCCGGGGGACAGTCGACTATAGCAATCAGCCCCAGCATTTT. This gives the protein CASSRGTVDYSNQPQHF.

There are a few counts of this clonotype. The J gene is TRBJ2-1, the V gene TRBV5-1; D remains unclear. The V gene lost 0 bases and the J gene lost 6 bases, with 10 bases spanning the gap. The CDR3 is made up of 14 amino acids. The germline V gene encodes CDR1 SGHRS and CDR2 YFSETQ. The CDR3 nucleotides are TGCGCCAGCAGCTTGGGGCTCCTCCGCAATGAGCAGTTCTTC. As protein: CASSLGLLRNEQFF.

This clonotype was counted between two and nine times. The rearrangement joins TRBV4-2 to TRBJ1-3; D unresolved. The CDR3 sequence is 16 residues long. The germline gives CDR1 LGHNA, CDR2 YNFKEQ. Deletions cut 3 bases from V and 0 bases from J, with 12 bases between. The CDR3 region is CASSQVEVLSGNTIYF. As DNA, the CDR3 is TGTGCCAGCAGCCAGGTGGAGGTGCTCTCTGGAAACACCATATATTTT.

This clonotype was counted a few times. V and J are TRBV4-1 and TRBJ2-1; no clear D. Germline loops: CDR1 MGHRA, CDR2 YSYEKL. The CDR3 extends over 12 amino acids. V dropped 1 base and J dropped 15 bases, with 13 bases sitting between them. The CDR3 nucleotides read TGCGCCAGCAGCCAAGTTCGTCAGACACCGTTCTTC. It codes for CASSQVRQTPFF.

The chain combines TRBV15 with TRBJ2-7; 9 nucleotides line up with TRBD1. The CDR3 covers 14 residues. Germline CDR1 reads LNHNV; CDR2 reads YYDKDF (reference sequence). With 3 bases clipped from V and 5 bases from J, the junction kept 5 bases outside the gene matches. In nucleotides, the CDR3 is TGTGCCACCAGCAGGGGACAGGGTCTCGACGAGCAGTACTTC. Translating it yields CATSRGQGLDEQYF. The full variable domain, in which reference TRBV15 and TRBJ2-7 provide the parts outside the CDR3, is DAMVIQNPRYQVTQFGKPVTLSCSQTLNHNVMYWYQQKSSQAPKLLFHYYDKDFNNEADTPDNFQSRRPNTSFCFLDIRSPGLGDTAMYLCATSRGQGLDEQYFGPGTRLTVT.

The chain couples TRBV13 to TRBJ2-7; no clear D. Germline values: CDR1 PRHDT, CDR2 FYEKMQ (reference sequence). Deletions cut 1 base from V and 0 bases from J, with 13 bases between. The CDR3 has 16 residues. The DNA for the CDR3 is TGTGCCAGCAGCTTAGTTGCGGACCCCCGCTCCTACGAGCAGTACTTC. It is translated as CASSLVADPRSYEQYF.

This chain links TRBV7-9 with TRBJ2-4, with no clear D. V lost 5 bases, J lost 4 bases, and 15 bases lay in between. The germline CDR1 and CDR2 sequences are SEHNR and FQNEAQ (reference sequence). This CDR3 has 15 residues. CDR3 nucleotide sequence: TGTGCCAGCAGCCACTCGTTGGGCAGAAAAAACATTCAGTACTTC. Its translation is CASSHSLGRKNIQYF.

This clonotype was seen a handful of times. The chain has TRBV7-2 and TRBJ2-7; maybe TRBD1 (6 bases). CDR1 SGHTA and CDR2 FQGNSA come from the germline V gene. This CDR3 is built from 14 residues. V was trimmed by 4 bases and J by 1 base, leaving 11 bases between them. The CDR3 region is CASSSRTDSYEQYF. In nucleotides, the CDR3 is TGTGCCAGCAGCTCCAGGACAGATTCCTACGAGCAGTACTTC.

In DNA form, the CDR3 reads TGTGCCTGGAGTGTAATGAATCGGGGCGACAACGATCCCTACGAGCAGTACTTC. Protein: CAWSVMNRGDNDPYEQYF. The chain links TRBV30 to TRBJ2-7; the D call may be TRBD1 or TRBD2 (5 bases each). Per germline, CDR1 GTSNPN and CDR2 SVGIG (reference sequence). The CDR3 totals 18 residues. Trimming stripped 0 bases from V and 2 bases from J, with 23 bases between.

The chain recombines TRBV20-1 with TRBJ2-5, with D perhaps TRBD2 (6 bases). CDR3 length equals 14 residues. Germline CDR1 DFQATT, CDR2 SNEGSKA (reference sequence). Trimming shortened V by 1 base and J by 4 bases, and 13 bases separated the two germline ends. For the CDR3, the DNA is TGCAGTGCTAGAGTCGGGGGAATGAGAGAGACCCAGTACTTC. Its protein product is CSARVGGMRETQYF.

The chain employs TRBV27 and TRBJ2-7; the D gene could be TRBD1 or TRBD2 (6 bases each). V lost 8 bases and J 3 bases, leaving 17 bases between the germline ends. Germline lookup yields CDR1 MNHEY and CDR2 SMNVEV (reference sequence). The CDR3 is 14 residues long. The CDR3 nucleotides are TGTGCCAGCTCTAAGGGGGACTTGGACTACGAGCAGTACTTC. Protein product: CASSKGDLDYEQYF.

This clonotype was seen a few times. This chain links TRBV7-9 with TRBJ2-1, with 8 bases that match TRBD2. With 5 bases clipped from V and 5 bases from J, the junction kept 5 bases outside the gene matches. CDR1 SEHNR and CDR2 FQNEAQ come from the germline V gene (reference sequence). This CDR3 has 14 residues. In DNA form, the CDR3 reads TGTGCCAGCAGCCCTAGCGGGCTTAACAATGAGCAGTTCTTC. Residues: CASSPSGLNNEQFF.

The rearrangement uses TRBV12-3 or TRBV12-4 and TRBJ1-4, with D possibly matching TRBD1 (5 bases). V shed 3 bases and J shed 3 bases, with 8 bases lying between them. CDR3 length: 14 residues. CDR3 sequence reads: CASSLLGANEKLFF. The DNA of the CDR3 is TGTGCCAGCAGTTTGTTGGGGGCTAATGAAAAACTGTTTTTT.

CDR3 amino acids: CASSKDSGYQETQYF. The DNA of the CDR3 is TGTGCCAGCAGTAAGGACAGTGGATACCAAGAGACCCAGTACTTC. The V gene is TRBV12-3 or TRBV12-4, the J gene TRBJ2-5, with D possibly TRBD1 on 6 matching bases. The CDR3 has 15 residues. Trimming took off 5 bases at V and 0 bases at J, with 13 bases between the two ends.

The chain has TRBV14 and TRBJ1-2, with D possibly being TRBD1 (6 bases). This CDR3 region has 15 residues. The ends were cut back, 0 bases at V and 3 bases at J, with 11 bases in the middle. Germline V gives CDR1 SGHDN, CDR2 FVKESK. This chain's CDR3 is CASSQDRGHYYGYTF. Written as DNA, the CDR3 is TGTGCCAGCAGCCAAGATAGGGGACACTACTATGGCTACACCTTC.